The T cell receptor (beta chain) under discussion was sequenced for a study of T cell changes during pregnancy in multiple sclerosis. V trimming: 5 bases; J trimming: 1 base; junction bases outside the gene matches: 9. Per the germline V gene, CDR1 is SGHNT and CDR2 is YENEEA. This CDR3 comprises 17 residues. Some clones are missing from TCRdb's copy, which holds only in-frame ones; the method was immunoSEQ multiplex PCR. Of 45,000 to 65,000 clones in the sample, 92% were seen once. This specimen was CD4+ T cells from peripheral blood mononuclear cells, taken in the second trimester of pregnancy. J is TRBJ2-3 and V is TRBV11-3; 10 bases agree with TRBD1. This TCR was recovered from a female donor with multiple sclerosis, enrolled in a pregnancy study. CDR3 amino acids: CASSPPGQGSGTDTQYF. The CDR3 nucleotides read TGTGCCAGCAGCCCGCCGGGACAGGGGTCGGGCACAGATACGCAGTATTTT.